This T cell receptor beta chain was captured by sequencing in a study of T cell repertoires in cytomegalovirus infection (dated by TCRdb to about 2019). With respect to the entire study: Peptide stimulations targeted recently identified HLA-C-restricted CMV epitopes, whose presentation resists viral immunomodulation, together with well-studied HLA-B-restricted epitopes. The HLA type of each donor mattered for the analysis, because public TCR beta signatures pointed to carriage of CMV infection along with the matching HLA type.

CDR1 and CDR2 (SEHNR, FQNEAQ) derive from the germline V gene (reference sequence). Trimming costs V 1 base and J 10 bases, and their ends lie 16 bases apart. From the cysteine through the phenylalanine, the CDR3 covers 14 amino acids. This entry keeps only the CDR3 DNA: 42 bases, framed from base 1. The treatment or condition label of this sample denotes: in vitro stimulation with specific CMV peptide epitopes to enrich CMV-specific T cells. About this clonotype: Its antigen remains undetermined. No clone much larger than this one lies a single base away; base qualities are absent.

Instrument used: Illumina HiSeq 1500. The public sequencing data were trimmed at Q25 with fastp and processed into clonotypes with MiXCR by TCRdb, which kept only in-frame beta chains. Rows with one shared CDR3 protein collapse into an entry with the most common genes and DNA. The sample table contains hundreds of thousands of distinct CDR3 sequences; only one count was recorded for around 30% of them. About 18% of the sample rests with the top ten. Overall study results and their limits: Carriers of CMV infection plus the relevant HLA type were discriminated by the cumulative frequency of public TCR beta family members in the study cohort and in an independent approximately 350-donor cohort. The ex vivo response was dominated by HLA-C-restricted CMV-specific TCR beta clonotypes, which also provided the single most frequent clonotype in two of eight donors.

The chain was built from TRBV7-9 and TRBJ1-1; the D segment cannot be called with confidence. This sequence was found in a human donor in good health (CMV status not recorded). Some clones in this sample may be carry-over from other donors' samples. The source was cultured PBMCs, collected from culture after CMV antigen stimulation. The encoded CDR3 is CASSLVGSPGAAFF. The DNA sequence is TGTGCCAGCAGCTTAGTAGGGTCGCCGGGTGCAGCTTTCTTT.